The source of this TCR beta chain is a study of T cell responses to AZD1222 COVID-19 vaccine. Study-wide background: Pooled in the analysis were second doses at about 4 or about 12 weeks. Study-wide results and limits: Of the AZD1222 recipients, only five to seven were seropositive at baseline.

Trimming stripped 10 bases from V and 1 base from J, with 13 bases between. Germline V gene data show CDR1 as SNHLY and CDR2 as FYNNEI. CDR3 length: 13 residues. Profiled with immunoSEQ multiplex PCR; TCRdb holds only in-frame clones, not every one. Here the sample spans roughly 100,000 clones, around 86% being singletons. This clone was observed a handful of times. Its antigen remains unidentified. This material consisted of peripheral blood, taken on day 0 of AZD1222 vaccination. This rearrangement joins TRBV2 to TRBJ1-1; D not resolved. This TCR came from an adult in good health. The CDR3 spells CANWVGANTEAFF. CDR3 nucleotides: TGTGCCAACTGGGTGGGAGCGAACACTGAAGCTTTCTTT.